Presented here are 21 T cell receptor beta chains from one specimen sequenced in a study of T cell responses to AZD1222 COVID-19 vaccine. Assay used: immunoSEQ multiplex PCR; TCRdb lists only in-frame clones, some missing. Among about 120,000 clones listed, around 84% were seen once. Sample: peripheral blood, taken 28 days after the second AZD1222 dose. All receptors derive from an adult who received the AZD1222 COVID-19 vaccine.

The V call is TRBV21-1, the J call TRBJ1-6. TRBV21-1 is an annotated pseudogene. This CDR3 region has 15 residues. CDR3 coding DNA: TGTGCCAGCAGCAAAAGGGGACGCATATATTCACCCCTCCACTTT. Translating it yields CASSKRGRIYSPLHF.

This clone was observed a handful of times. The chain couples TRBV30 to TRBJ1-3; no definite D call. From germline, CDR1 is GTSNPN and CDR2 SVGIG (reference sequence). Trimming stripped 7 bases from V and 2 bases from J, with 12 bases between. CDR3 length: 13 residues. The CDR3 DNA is TGTGCCTCTTTAGACAACGCTGGAAACACCATATATTTT. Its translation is CASLDNAGNTIYF.

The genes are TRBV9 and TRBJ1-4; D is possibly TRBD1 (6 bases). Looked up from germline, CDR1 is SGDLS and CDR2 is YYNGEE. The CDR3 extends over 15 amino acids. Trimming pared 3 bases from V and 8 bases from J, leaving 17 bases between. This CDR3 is CASSGAKGGGEKLFF. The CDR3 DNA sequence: TGTGCCAGCAGCGGCGCCAAGGGGGGTGGAGAAAAACTGTTTTTT.

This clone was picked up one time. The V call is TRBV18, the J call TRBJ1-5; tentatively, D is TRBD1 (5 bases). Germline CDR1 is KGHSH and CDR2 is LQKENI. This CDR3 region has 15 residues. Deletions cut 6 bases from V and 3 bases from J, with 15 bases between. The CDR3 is CASSPTPQVNQPQHF. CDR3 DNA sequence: TGTGCCAGCTCCCCCACTCCACAGGTCAATCAGCCCCAGCATTTT.

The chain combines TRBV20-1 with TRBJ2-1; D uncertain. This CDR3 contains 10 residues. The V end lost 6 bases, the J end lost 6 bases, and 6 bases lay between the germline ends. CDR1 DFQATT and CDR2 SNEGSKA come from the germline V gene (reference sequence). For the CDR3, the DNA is TGCAGTGCACACACCAATGAGCAGTTCTTC. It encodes CSAHTNEQFF.

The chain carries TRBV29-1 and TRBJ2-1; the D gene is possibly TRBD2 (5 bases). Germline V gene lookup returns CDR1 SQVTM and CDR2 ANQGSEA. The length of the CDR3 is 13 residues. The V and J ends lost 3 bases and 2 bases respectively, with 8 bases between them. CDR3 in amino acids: CSVERTPYNEQFF. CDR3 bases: TGCAGCGTTGAGCGGACTCCCTACAATGAGCAGTTCTTC.

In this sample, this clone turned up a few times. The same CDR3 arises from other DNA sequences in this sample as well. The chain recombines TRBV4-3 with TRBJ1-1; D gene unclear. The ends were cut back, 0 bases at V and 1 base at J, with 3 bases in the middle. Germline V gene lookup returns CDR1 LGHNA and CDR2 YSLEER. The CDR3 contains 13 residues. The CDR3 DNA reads TGCGCCAGCAGCCAAGACAGGAACACTGAAGCTTTCTTT. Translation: CASSQDRNTEAFF.

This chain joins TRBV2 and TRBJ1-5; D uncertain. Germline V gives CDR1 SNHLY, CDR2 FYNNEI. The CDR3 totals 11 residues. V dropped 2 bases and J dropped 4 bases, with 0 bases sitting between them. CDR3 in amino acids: CASSENQPQHF. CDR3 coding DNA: TGTGCCAGCAGTGAAAATCAGCCCCAGCATTTT.

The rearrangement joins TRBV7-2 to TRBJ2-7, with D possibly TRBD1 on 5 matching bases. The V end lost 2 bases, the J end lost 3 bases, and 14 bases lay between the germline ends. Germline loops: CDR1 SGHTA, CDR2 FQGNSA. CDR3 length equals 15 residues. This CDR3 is CASSLQGGPNYEQYF. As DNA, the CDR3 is TGTGCCAGCAGCTTACAGGGTGGGCCCAACTACGAGCAGTACTTC. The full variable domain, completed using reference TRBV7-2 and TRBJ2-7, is GAGVSQSPSNKVTEKGKDVELRCDPISGHTALYWYRQSLGQGLEFLIYFQGNSAPDKSGLPSDRFSAERTGGSVSTLTIQRTQQEDSAVYLCASSLQGGPNYEQYFGPGTRLTVT.

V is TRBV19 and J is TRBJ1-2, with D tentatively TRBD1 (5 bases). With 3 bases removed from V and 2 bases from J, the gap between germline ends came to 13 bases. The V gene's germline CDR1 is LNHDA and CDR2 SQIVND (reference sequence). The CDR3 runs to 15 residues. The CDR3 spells CASSIWGPANYGYTF. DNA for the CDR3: TGTGCCAGTAGTATCTGGGGACCTGCGAACTATGGCTACACCTTC.

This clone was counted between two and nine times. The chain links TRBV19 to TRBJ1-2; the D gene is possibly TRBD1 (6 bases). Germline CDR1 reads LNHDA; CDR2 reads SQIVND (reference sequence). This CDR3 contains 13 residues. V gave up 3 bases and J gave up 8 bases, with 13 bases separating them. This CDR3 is CASSIPGVGGYTF. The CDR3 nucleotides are TGTGCCAGTAGTATCCCAGGGGTAGGCGGCTACACCTTC.

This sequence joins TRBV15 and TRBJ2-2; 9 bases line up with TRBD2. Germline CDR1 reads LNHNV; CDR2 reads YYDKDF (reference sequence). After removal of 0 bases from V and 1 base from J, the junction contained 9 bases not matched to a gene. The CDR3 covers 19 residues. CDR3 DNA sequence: TGTGCCACCAGCAGAGATTCGTTCGAGCGGGGGGTGAACACCGGGGAGCTGTTTTTT. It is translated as CATSRDSFERGVNTGELFF.

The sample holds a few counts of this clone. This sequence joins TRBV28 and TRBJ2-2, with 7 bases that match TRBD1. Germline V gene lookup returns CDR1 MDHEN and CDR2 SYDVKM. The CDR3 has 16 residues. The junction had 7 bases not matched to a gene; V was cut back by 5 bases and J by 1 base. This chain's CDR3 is CASSPWTGMNTGELFF. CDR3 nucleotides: TGTGCCAGCAGTCCCTGGACAGGAATGAACACCGGGGAGCTGTTTTTT.

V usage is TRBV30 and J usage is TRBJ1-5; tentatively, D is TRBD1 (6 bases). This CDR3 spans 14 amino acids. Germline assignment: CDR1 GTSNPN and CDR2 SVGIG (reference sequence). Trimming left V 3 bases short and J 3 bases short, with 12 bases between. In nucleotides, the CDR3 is TGTGCCTGGAGGGACGGGGGCTCCAATCAGCCCCAGCATTTT. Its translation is CAWRDGGSNQPQHF.

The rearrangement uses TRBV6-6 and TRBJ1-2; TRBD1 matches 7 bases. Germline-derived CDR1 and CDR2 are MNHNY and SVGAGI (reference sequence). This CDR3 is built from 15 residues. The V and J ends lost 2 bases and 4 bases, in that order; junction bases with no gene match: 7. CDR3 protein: CASSYPTGVTYGYTF. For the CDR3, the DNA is TGTGCCAGCAGTTACCCTACAGGGGTCACCTATGGCTACACCTTC.

CDR3 sequence reads: CASSDYNEQFF. Written as DNA, the CDR3 is TGTGCCAGCAGTGACTACAATGAGCAGTTCTTC. The chain couples TRBV27 to TRBJ2-1, with D hard to call. Germline V gene sequence: CDR1 MNHEY, CDR2 SMNVEV (reference sequence). The V end lost 5 bases, the J end lost 3 bases, and 2 bases lay between the germline ends. The CDR3 loop spans 11 amino acids.

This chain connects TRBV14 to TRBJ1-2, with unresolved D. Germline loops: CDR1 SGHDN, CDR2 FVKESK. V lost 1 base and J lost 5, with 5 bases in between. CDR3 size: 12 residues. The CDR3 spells CASSQVTYGYTF. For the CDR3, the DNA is TGTGCCAGCAGCCAAGTGACTTATGGCTACACCTTC. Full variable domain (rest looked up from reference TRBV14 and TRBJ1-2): EAGVTQFPSHSVIEKGQTVTLRCDPISGHDNLYWYRRVMGKEIKFLLHFVKESKQDESGMPNNRFLAERTGGTYSTLKVQPAELEDSGVYFCASSQVTYGYTFGSGTRLTVV.

The CDR3 reads CASSQKRDRVYEQYF. The DNA for the CDR3 is TGCGCCAGCAGCCAAAAGAGGGACAGGGTATACGAGCAGTACTTC. This chain links TRBV4-1 with TRBJ2-7; 9 positions agree with TRBD1. The germline V gene encodes CDR1 MGHRA and CDR2 YSYEKL. The V segment lost 2 bases and the J segment 4 bases; nucleotides outside the gene matches: 6. The CDR3 has 15 amino acids.

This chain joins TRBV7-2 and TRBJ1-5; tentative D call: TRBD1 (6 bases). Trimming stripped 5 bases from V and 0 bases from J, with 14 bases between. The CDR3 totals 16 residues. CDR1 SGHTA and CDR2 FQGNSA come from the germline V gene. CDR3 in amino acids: CASSLGQGHSNQPQHF. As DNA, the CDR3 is TGTGCCAGCAGCCTCGGGCAGGGACATAGCAATCAGCCCCAGCATTTT.

In nucleotides, the CDR3 is TGCGCCAGCAGCTTGGGAGGGACGGGGACCCAGTACTTC. This gives the protein CASSLGGTGTQYF. This chain uses TRBV5-1 with TRBJ2-5; D might be TRBD1 or TRBD2, each matching 5 bases. The CDR3 is made up of 13 amino acids. The germline V gene encodes CDR1 SGHRS and CDR2 YFSETQ. Between the trimmed V and J ends, which lost 0 bases and 7 bases, there was a span of 10 bases.

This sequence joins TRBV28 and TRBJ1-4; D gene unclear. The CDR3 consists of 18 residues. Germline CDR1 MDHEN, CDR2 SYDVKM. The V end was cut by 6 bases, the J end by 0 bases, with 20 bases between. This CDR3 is CASSPPLSTSATNEKLFF. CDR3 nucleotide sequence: TGTGCCAGCAGCCCACCCCTGAGTACGTCTGCAACTAATGAAAAACTGTTTTTT.